This paragraph reports one T cell receptor beta chain. Under the authors' procedure: It was from reference gene primer amplification that nucleated cell counts were estimated. Profiled with immunoSEQ multiplex PCR; TCRdb holds only in-frame clones, not every one. That table furnishes V, J and clone size, whereas the DNA furnished D and trimming. This table holds some 15,000 clones, approximately 88% found once. The sample originates from a study of blood T cell repertoires in COVID-19. Background on the study: PBMCs, B-cell-depleted T cells, or T cells were the source of the cDNA or gDNA that made up the material.

From germline, CDR1 is SGHRS and CDR2 YFSETQ. V lost 0 bases to trimming and J lost 6 bases, with 7 bases between them. There are 14 residues in the CDR3. This clonotype originated in a human donor in a cohort sampled during active COVID-19. Source material: peripheral blood. This chain joins TRBV5-1 and TRBJ1-6; possibly TRBD1 for D (5 bases). CDR3: CASSLGDSNSPLHF. The CDR3 region has the DNA TGCGCCAGCAGCTTGGGTGACAGTAATTCACCCCTCCACTTT.